This section outlines one TCR beta chain sequence together with its context. Its antigen is as yet unknown. The data belong to a study of cytomegalovirus exposure and HLA in healthy donors. Study-wide results and caveats: The authors reported that TCR beta sequences could predict HLA-A and HLA-B alleles. These predictions were accurate for most subjects in the first cohort.

PCR used 60 Vbeta primers and 13 Jbeta primers. Data came from immunoSEQ multiplex PCR; TCRdb stores just in-frame clones and leaves some out. The sample lists some 210,000 clones; roughly 80% were seen once. This CDR3 is 16 amino acids long. With 2 bases removed from V and 5 bases from J, the gap between germline ends came to 17 bases. Germline lookup yields CDR1 MNHEY and CDR2 SMNVEV (reference sequence). This receptor was taken from a male donor in good health and CMV-seronegative. The sequencing input was PBMCs. This chain connects TRBV27 to TRBJ2-3; D perhaps matches TRBD2 (5 bases). The CDR3 DNA is TGTGCCAGCAGTTTAGGGGTGGGAGAATGGGTAGATACGCAGTATTTT. As protein: CASSLGVGEWVDTQYF.